This T cell receptor beta chain was retrieved from a study of T-cell memory formation after mild COVID-19. TCRdb reprocessed the 5' RACE reads with MiXCR, giving one entry per CDR3 protein. Here the sample spans about 470,000 distinct CDR3 sequences, 15% to 20% being singletons. The CDR3 sequence is 16 residues long. Trimming removed 2 bases from V and 1 base from J, with 15 bases in between. Germline values: CDR1 MNHNS, CDR2 SASEGT. The sample was PBMCs or a T cell subset sorted from them (not recorded which). V gene TRBV6-1 combines with J gene TRBJ2-7; tentatively, D is TRBD1 or TRBD2 (5 bases each). This sequence was found in an adult woman who had mild COVID-19 (a few samples of this study predate the infection). Cell type and time point are not known. The CDR3 region is CASSEIGMGVSYEQYF. The DNA of the CDR3 is TGTGCCAGCAGTGAAATCGGGATGGGGGTTTCCTACGAGCAGTACTTC.